This TCR beta chain stems from a study of blood T cell repertoires in COVID-19. The ends lost 4 bases at V and 0 bases at J; junction bases unmatched: 8. The CDR3 contains 16 residues. Germline loops: CDR1 SGHRS, CDR2 YFSETQ. Assay: immunoSEQ multiplex PCR; the TCRdb copy retains only in-frame clones and omits some. The data hold some 200,000 clones, with roughly 84% observed a single time. The gene calls are TRBV5-1 and TRBJ1-1; 8 bases map to TRBD1. The sample taken for sequencing was peripheral blood. This receptor was identified in a woman in her 40s who had recovered from COVID-19. The CDR3 DNA sequence: TGCGCCAGCAGCCAGACAGGGGTCGGGATGAACACTGAAGCTTTCTTT. Encoded protein: CASSQTGVGMNTEAFF.